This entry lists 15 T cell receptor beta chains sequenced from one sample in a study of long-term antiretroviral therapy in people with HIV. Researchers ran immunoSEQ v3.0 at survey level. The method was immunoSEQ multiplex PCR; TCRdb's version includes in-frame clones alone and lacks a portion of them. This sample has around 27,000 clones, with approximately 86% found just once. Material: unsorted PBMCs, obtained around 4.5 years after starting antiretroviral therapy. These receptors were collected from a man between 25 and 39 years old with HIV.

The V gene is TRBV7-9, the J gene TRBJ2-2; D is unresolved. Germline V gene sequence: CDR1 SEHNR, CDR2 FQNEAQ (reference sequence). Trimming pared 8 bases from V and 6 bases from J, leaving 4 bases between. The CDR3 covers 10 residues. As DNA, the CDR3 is TGTGCCAGCGGATCCGGGGAGCTGTTTTTT. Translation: CASGSGELFF. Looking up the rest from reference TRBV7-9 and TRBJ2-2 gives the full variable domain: DTGVSQNPRHKITKRGQNVTFRCDPISEHNRLYWYRQTLGQGPEFLTYFQNEAQLEKSRLLSDRFSAERPKGSFSTLEIQRTEQGDSAMYLCASGSGELFFGEGSRLTVL.

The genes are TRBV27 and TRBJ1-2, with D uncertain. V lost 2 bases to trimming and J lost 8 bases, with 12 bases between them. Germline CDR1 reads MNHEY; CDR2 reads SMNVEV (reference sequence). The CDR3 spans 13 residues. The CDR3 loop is CASSLTAGRGYTF. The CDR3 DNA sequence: TGTGCCAGCAGTTTAACAGCTGGACGAGGCTACACCTTC.

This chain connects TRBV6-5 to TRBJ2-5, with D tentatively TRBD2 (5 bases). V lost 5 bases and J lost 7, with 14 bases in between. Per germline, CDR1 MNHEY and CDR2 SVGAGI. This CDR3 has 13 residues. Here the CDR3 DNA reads TGTGCCAGCAGTCCCCAGGACTCTGGGACCCAGTACTTC. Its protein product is CASSPQDSGTQYF.

CDR3 nucleotide sequence: TGTGCCAGTAACCCTTCGGGACTTAAAAACATTCAGTACTTC. It translates to CASNPSGLKNIQYF. V and J are TRBV19 and TRBJ2-4; tentatively, D is TRBD2 (6 bases). V was cut by 7 bases and J by 4 bases, with 14 bases left in between. CDR3 length equals 14 residues. Looked up from germline, CDR1 is LNHDA and CDR2 is SQIVND (reference sequence).

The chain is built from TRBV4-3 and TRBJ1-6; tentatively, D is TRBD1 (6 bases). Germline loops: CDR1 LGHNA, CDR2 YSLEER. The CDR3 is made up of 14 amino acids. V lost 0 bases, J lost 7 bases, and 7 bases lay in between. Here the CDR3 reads CASSQDRGNSPLHF. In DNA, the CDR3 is TGCGCCAGCAGCCAAGACAGGGGAAATTCACCCCTCCACTTT.

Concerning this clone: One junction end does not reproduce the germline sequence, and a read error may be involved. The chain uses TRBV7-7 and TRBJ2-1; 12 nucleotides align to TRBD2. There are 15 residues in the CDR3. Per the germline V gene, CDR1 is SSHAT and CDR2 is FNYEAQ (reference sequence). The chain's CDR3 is CASSLASGRAGEQFF. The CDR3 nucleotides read TGTGCTAGCAGCTTAGCTAGCGGGAGGGCCGGGGAGCAGTTCTTC.

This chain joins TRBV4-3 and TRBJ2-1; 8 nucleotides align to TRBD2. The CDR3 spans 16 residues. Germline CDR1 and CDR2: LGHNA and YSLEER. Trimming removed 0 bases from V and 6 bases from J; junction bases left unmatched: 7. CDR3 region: CASSQEGLAGLNEQFF. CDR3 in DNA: TGCGCCAGCAGCCAAGAAGGTCTAGCGGGCCTCAATGAGCAGTTCTTC.

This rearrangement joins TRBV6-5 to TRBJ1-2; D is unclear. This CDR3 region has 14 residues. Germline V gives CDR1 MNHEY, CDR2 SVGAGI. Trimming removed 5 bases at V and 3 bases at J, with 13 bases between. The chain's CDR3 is CASSRVTSDYGYTF. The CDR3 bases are TGTGCCAGCAGTCGCGTTACAAGCGACTATGGCTACACCTTC.

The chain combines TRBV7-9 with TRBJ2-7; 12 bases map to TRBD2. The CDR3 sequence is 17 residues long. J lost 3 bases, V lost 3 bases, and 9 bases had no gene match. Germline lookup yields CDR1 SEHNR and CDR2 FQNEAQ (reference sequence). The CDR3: CASSFGLAGHLLYEQYF. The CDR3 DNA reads TGTGCCAGCAGCTTCGGACTAGCGGGACATTTACTCTACGAGCAGTACTTC.

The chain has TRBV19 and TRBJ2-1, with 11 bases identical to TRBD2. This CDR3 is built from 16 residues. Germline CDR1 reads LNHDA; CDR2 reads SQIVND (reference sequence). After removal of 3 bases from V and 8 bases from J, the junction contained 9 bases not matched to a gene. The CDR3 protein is CASSIPASGRIHEQFF. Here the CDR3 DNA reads TGTGCCAGTAGTATCCCGGCTAGCGGGAGGATCCATGAGCAGTTCTTC.

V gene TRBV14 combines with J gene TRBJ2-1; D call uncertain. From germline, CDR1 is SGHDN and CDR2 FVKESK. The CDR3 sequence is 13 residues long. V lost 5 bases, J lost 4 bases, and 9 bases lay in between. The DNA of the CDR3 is TGTGCCAGCAGCTTCGCGGTTTACAATGAGCAGTTCTTC. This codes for CASSFAVYNEQFF.

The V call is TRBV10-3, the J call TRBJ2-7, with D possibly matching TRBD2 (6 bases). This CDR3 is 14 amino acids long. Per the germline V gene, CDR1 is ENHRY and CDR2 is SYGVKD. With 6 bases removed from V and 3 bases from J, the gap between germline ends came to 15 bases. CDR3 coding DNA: TGTGCCATCAGAGGAGGGACGGTGGGCTACGAGCAGTACTTC. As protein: CAIRGGTVGYEQYF.

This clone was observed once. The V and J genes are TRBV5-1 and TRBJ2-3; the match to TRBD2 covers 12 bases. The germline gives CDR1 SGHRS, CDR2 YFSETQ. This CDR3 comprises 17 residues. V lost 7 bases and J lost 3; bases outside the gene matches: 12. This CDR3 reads CASRTLAGGRETDTQYF. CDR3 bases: TGCGCCAGCCGCACGCTAGCGGGGGGGAGAGAAACAGATACGCAGTATTTT.

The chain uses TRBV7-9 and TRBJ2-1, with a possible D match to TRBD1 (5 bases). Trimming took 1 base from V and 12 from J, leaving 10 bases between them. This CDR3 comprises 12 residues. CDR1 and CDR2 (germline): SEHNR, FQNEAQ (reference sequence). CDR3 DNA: TGTGCCAGCAGCTTAGGGTTCCAGGGGCAGTTCTTC. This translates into CASSLGFQGQFF.

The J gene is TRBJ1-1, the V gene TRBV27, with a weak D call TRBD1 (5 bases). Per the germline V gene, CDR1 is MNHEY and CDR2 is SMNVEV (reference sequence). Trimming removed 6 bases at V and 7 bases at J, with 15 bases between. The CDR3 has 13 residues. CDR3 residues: CASRPGWNFEAFF. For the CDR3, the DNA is TGTGCCAGCAGGCCAGGGTGGAACTTTGAAGCTTTCTTT.